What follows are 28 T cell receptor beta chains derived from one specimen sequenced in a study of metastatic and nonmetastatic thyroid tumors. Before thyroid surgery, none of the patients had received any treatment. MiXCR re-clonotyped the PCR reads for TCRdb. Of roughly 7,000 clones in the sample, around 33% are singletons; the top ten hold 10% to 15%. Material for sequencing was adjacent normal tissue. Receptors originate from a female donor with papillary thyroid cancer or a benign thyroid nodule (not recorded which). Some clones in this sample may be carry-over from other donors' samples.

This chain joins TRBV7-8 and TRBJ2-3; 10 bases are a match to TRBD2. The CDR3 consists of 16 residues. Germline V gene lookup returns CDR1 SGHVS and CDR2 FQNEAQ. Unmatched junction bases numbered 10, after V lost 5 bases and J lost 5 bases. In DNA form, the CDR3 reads TGTGCCAGCAGCCGTGGAGCGGGGGGGGCCAAAGATACGCAGTATTTT. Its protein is CASSRGAGGAKDTQYF.

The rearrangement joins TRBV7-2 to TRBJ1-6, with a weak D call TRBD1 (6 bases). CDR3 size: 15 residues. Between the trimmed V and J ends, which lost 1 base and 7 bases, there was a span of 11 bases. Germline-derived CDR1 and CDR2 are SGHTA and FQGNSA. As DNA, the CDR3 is TGTGCCAGCAGCTTAGTTTTCGGACAGAATTCACCCCTCCACTTT. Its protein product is CASSLVFGQNSPLHF.

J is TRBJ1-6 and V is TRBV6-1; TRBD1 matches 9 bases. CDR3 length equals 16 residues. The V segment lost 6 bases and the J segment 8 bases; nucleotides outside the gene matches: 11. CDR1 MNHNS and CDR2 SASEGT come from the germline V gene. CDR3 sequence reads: CASSLFPGQGDSPLHF. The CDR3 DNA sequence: TGTGCCAGCAGCCTTTTTCCGGGACAGGGTGATTCACCCCTCCACTTT.

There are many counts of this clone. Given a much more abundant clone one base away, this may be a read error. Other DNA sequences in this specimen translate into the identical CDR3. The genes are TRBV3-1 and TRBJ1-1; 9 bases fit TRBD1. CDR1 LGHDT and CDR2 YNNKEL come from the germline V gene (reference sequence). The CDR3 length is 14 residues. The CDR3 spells CASSPGDRVGEAFF. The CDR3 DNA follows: TGTGCCAGCAGCCCAGGGGACAGGGTTGGTGAAGCCTTCTTT. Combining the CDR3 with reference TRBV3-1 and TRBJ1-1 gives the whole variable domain DTAVSQTPKYLVTQMGNDKSIKCEQNLGHDTMYWYKQDSKKFLKIMFSYNNKELIINETVPNRFSPKSPDKAHLNLHINSLELGDSAVYFCASSPGDRVGEAFFGQGTRLTVV.

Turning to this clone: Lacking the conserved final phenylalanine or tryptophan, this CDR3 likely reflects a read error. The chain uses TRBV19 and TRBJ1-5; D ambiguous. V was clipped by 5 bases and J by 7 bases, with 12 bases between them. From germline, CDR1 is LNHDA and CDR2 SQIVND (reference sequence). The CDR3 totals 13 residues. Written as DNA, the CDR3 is TGTGCCAGTAGTCCTGGGGTTAGGCAGCCCCAGCATTAT. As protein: CASSPGVRQPQHY.

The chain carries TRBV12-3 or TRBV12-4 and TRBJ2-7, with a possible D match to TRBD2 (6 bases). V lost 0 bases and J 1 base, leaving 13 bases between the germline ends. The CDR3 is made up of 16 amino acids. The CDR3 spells CASSLAGAGLSYEQYF. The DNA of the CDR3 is TGTGCCAGCAGTTTAGCTGGGGCGGGATTATCCTACGAGCAGTACTTC.

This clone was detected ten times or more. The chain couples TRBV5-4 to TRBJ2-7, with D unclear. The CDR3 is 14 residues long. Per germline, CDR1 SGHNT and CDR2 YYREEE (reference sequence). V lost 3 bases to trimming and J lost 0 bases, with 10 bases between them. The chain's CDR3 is CASSSSLSSYEQYF. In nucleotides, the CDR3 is TGTGCCAGCAGCTCGAGTTTAAGCTCCTACGAGCAGTACTTC.

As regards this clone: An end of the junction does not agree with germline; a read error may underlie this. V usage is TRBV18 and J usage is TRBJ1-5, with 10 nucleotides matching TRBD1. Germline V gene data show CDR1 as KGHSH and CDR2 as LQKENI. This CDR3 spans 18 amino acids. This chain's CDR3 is CVSSPSPRQGARAQPQHF. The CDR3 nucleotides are TGTGTCAGCTCACCATCTCCGAGACAGGGGGCGCGGGCTCAGCCCCAACATTTT.

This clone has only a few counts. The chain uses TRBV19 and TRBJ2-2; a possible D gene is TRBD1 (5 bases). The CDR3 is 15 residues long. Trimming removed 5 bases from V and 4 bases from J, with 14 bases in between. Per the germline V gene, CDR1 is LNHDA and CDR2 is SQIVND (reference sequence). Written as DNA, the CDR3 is TGTGCCAGTAGTTTGGTAGGGGCGATCACCGGGGAGCTGTTTTTT. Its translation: CASSLVGAITGELFF.

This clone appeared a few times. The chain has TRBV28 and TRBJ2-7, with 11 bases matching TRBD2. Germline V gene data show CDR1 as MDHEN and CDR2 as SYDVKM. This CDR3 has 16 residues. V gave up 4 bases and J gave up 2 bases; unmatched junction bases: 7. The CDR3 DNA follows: TGTGCCAGCAGTTCTATACTAGCGGGAGTACCCTACGAGCAGTACTTC. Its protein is CASSSILAGVPYEQYF.

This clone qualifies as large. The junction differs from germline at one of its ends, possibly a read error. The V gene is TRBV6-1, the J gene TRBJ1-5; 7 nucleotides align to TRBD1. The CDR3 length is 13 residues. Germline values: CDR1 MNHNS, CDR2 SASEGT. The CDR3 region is CASSAQTGKYLNF. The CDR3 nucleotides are TGTGCCAGCAGTGCCCAGACAGGGAAATATTTGAATTTT.

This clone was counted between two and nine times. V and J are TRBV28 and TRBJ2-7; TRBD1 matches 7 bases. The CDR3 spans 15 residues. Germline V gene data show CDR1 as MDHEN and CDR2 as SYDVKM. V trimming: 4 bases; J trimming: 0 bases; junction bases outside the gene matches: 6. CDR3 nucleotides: TGTGCCAGCAGTTACTCCCGGGACAGCTCCTACGAGCAGTACTTC. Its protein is CASSYSRDSSYEQYF.

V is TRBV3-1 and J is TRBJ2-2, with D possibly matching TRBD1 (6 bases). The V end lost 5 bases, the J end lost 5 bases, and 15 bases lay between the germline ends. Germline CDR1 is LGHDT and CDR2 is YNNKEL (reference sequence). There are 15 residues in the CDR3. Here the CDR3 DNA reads TGTGCCAGCAGCATCGGGACACCTAGTACCGGGGAGCTGTTTTTT. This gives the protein CASSIGTPSTGELFF.

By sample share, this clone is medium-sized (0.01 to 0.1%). The CDR3 bases are TGCAGCGTTTACCGGCATGAAGCTTTCTTT. Amino acid sequence: CSVYRHEAFF. V and J are TRBV29-1 and TRBJ1-1, with D unresolved. Germline CDR1 SQVTM, CDR2 ANQGSEA. This CDR3 has 10 amino acids. Trimming left V 5 bases short and J 7 bases short, with 8 bases between.

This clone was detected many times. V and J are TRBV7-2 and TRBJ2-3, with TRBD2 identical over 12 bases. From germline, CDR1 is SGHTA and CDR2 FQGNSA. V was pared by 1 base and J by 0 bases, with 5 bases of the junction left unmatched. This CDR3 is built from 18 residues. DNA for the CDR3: TGTGCCAGCAGCTTAGGGCTAGCGGGAGGGCGGAGCACAGATACGCAGTATTTT. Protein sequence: CASSLGLAGGRSTDTQYF.

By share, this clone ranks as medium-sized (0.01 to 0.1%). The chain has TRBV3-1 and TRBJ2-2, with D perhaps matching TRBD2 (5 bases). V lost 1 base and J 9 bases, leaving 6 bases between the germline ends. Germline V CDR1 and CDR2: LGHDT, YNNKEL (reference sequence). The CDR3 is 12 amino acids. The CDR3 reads CASSQAGRELFF. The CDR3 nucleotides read TGTGCCAGCAGCCAAGCCGGGAGGGAGCTGTTTTTT.

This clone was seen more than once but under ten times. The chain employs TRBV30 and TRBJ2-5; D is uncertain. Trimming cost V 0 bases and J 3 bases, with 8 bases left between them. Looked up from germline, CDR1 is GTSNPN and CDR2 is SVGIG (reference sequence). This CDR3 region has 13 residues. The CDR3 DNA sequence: TGTGCCTGGAGTGTACTGGGGAAAGAGACCCAGTACTTC. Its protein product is CAWSVLGKETQYF.

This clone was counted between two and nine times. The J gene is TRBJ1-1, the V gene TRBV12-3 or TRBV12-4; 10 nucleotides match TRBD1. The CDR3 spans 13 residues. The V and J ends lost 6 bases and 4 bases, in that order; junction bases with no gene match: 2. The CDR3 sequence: CASSRTGGTEAFF. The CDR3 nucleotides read TGTGCCAGCAGCCGGACAGGGGGCACTGAAGCTTTCTTT.

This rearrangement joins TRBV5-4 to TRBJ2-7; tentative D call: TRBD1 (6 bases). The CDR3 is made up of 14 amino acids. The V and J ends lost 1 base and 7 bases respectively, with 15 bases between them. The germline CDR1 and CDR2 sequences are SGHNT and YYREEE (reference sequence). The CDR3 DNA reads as TGTGCCAGCAGCTTGAAGGGGGTTGCGGAAGAGCAGTACTTC. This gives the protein CASSLKGVAEEQYF.

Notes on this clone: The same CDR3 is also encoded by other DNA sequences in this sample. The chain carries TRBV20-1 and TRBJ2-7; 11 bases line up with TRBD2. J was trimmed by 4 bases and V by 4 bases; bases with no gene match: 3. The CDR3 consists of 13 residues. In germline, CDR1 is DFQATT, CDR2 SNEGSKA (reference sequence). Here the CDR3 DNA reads TGCAGTGCTACAGGACTAGCGGGTTACGAGCAGTACTTC. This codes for CSATGLAGYEQYF.

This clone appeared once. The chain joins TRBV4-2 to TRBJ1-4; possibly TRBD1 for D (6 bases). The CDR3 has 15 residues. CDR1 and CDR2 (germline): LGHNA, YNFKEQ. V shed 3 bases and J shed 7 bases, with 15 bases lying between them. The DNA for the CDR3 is TGTGCCAGCAGCCACCGGGGGGGCCCGAGTGAAAAACTGTTTTTT. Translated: CASSHRGGPSEKLFF.

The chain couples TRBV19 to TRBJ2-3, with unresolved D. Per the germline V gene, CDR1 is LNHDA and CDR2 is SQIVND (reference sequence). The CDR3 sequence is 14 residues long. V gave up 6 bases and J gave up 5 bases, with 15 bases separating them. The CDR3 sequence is CASSPSSDGDTQYF. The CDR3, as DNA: TGTGCCAGTAGCCCCTCGTCGGACGGAGATACGCAGTATTTT.

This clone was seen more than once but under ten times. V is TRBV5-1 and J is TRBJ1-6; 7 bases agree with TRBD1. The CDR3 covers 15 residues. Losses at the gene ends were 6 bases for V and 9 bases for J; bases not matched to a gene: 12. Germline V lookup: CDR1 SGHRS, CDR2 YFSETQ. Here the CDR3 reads CASTPGGTDSSPLHF. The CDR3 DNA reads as TGCGCCAGCACCCCAGGAGGGACAGACAGTTCACCCCTCCACTTT.

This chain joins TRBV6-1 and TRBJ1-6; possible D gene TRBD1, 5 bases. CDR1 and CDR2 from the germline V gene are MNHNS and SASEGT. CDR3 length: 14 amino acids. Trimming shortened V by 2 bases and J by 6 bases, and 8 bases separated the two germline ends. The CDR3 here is CASSELGGNSPLHF. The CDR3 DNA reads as TGTGCCAGCAGTGAACTCGGGGGTAATTCACCCCTCCACTTT.

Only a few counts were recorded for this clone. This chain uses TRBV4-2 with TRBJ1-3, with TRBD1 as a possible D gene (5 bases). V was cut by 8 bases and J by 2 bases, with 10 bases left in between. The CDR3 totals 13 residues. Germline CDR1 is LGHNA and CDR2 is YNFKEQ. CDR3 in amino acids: CASGGEAGNTIYF. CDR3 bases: TGTGCCAGCGGGGGTGAGGCTGGAAACACCATATATTTT.

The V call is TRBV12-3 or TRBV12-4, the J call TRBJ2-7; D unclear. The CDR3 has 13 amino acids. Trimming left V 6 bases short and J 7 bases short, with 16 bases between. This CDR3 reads CASSLSPGWEQYF. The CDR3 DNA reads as TGTGCCAGCAGCTTGAGTCCGGGTTGGGAGCAGTACTTC.

CDR3: CSAGPRQGGEKLFF. CDR3 DNA: TGCAGTGCTGGACCAAGACAGGGCGGTGAAAAACTGTTTTTT. The chain combines TRBV20-1 with TRBJ1-4, with TRBD1 matching over 7 bases. CDR3 length: 14 amino acids. V lost 5 bases, J lost 7 bases, and 10 bases stayed unmatched. The germline V gene has CDR1 DFQATT and CDR2 SNEGSKA (reference sequence).

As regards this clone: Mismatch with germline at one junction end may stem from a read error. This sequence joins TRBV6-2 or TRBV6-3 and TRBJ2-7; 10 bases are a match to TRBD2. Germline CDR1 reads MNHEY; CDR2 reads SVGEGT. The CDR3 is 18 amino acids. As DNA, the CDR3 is TGTGCCAGAAGTACCCTCCGGGTTAGCGGGGGGCAATCCTCCGAGCAGTACTTC. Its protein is CARSTLRVSGGQSSEQYF.